This T cell receptor beta chain is from a study of OX40 agonist ivuxolimab in advanced cancers. Study conclusions and caveats: CD8+ T cells were the subset that, on average, had more expanded clones than CD4+. Dosing at 0.1 to 3.0 mg/kg was accompanied by clonal expansion of CD4+ and CD8+ blood T cells by week 6.

Assay used: immunoSEQ multiplex PCR; TCRdb lists only in-frame clones, some missing. The sample records some 81,000 clones, 70% to 90% being singletons. Concerning this clone: Its antigen is undetermined.

Germline V gene data show CDR1 as SGDLS and CDR2 as YYNGEE. The CDR3 runs to 16 residues. The V gene lost 1 base and the J gene lost 0 bases, with 11 bases spanning the gap. The sequenced sample was CD4+ or CD8+ T cells sorted from blood, obtained in a trial of the OX40 agonist ivuxolimab. This clonotype originated in an adult with an advanced solid tumor such as melanoma, head and neck, liver or kidney cancer. The V and J genes are TRBV9 and TRBJ1-3; D is undetermined. Here the CDR3 reads CASSVSPGNSGNTIYF. The CDR3 nucleotides are TGTGCCAGCAGCGTAAGTCCGGGAAACTCTGGAAACACCATATATTTT.